The clone carrying this T cell receptor (beta chain) was detected ten times or more. Its matching antigen is unknown. The source of the sample is a study of post-analysis software for immune sequencing data. Study results and limitations: Comparison of patients with controls showed four or five TRBV segments more frequent in patients, TRBV5-6, TRBV5-1 and TRBV20-1 among them.

There are 14 residues in the CDR3. Germline loops: CDR1 DFQATT, CDR2 SNEGSKA (reference sequence). J gave up 5 bases and V 5 bases, and 6 bases lay outside the gene matches. The TCR beta cDNA libraries carried unique molecular identifiers. TCRdb reprocessed the PCR reads with MiXCR, giving one entry per CDR3 protein. The repertoire has a few hundred thousand distinct CDR3 sequences, under 55% of them found once; the top ten carry about 12%. The sequence came from a girl between 10 and 17 years old with multiple sclerosis. The chain uses TRBV20-1 and TRBJ2-5, with 12 bases lining up with TRBD1. The sequenced material came from blood. The CDR3 DNA reads as TGCAGTGCTCTTGGGACAGGGGGCGCGGAGACCCAGTACTTC. Residues: CSALGTGGAETQYF.